The rows below give T cell receptor beta chains drawn from one sample of a study of T cell repertoires in cytomegalovirus infection. Using its own MiXCR run on the reads, TCRdb lists one record per CDR3 protein. The sample holds 650,000 to 850,000 distinct CDR3 sequences; 25% to 30% are singletons and the top ten take less than 15%. For these receptors, no antigen is known. The sample was cultured CD8+ T cells from PBMCs, taken from culture after CMV antigen stimulation. The receptor source for this set is a human donor in good health (CMV status not recorded). Some clones in this sample may be carry-over from other donors' samples. CDR3s include the opening cysteine and the closing phenylalanine or tryptophan. A D gene is named only where the DNA matches it firmly. The size field is filled for only some rows; it gives once, few, many or a size class.

.	.	TRBV20-1	TRBJ2-1	CSARNGEASYNEQFF
few	.	TRBV15	TRBJ2-3	CATSRDSDSTDTQYF
many	.	TRBV7-6	TRBJ2-7	CASSWEVTYEQYF
few	.	TRBV27	TRBJ1-1	CASSLSWVMNTEAFF
few	.	TRBV10-3	TRBJ2-3	CAISEIDGKTDTQYF
many	.	TRBV6-2/TRBV6-3	TRBJ1-5	CASRRDISNQPQHF
.	.	TRBV7-8	TRBJ1-6	CASSWKGTEDNSPLHF
few	.	TRBV5-1	TRBJ1-3	CASSSGRGSGNTIYF
.	.	TRBV24-1	TRBJ2-5	CATSDYGTSQETQYF
.	TRBD2	TRBV7-9	TRBJ2-1	CANSSGGSYNEQFF
.	TRBD2	TRBV7-6	TRBJ2-3	CASSAGLAGSSTDTQYF
.	.	TRBV11-2	TRBJ2-5	CASSLSGQETQYF
few	TRBD2	TRBV9	TRBJ2-1	CASSVDIGGVYNEQFF
few	TRBD2	TRBV7-2	TRBJ2-2	CASSFGLAAGELFF
.	.	TRBV7-9	TRBJ2-2	CASSLERIGELFF
few	TRBD2	TRBV11-3	TRBJ2-3	CASSRSPGAGGWNTQYF
many	TRBD1	TRBV7-2	TRBJ1-4	CASSSPGGIWDEKLFF
.	.	TRBV12-3/TRBV12-4	TRBJ1-2	CASSLFQGYGYTF
.	TRBD2	TRBV6-1	TRBJ2-3	CASSEKAGGLGDTQYF
.	TRBD1	TRBV15	TRBJ1-2	CATSSSRTGPNYGYTF
.	.	TRBV5-6	TRBJ1-2	CASSLGEQTYGYTF
.	.	TRBV6-5	TRBJ2-7	CASSYYQGSYEQYF
.	.	TRBV13	TRBJ2-1	CASSLGGIKTYNEQFF
.	.	TRBV7-9	TRBJ2-2	CASSSTVGEPGELFF
.	TRBD1	TRBV25-1	TRBJ1-1	CASSNRDRGRLLKGNTEAFF
.	.	TRBV7-3	TRBJ1-1	CASSFGTRGLNTEAFF
few	TRBD1	TRBV6-5	TRBJ1-2	CASSMDRDYGYTF
.	TRBD1	TRBV11-3	TRBJ2-3	CASGRDRGPAGDTQYF
.	.	TRBV7-3	TRBJ1-1	CASSRNEYRVGAEAFF